The text below deals with one T cell receptor (beta chain). Its antigen is as yet unknown. In TCRdb, the 5' RACE reads were re-called with MiXCR into one record per CDR3 protein. The table shows 130,000 to 150,000 distinct CDR3 sequences, with 15% to 20% occurring only once. This sample was taken from a study of T-cell memory formation after mild COVID-19. Study observations and caveats: SARS-CoV-2 specificity was not confirmed for second-wave clones peaking on day 37. The study found contracting CD4+ clones mainly in CM and EM and contracting CD8+ clones in EMRA. Memory from before infection featured some responding clones, which suggests cross-reactive memory joined.

This CDR3 has 14 amino acids. The V gene lost 0 bases and the J gene lost 9 bases, with 15 bases spanning the gap. Germline assignment: CDR1 SGHRS and CDR2 YFSETQ. The sample taken for sequencing was PBMCs or a T cell subset sorted from them (not recorded which). The source of this sequence is an adult woman who had mild COVID-19 (a few samples of this study predate the infection). Cell type and time point are not known. This chain links TRBV5-1 with TRBJ1-2; D not resolved. The CDR3 nucleotides are TGCGCCAGCAGCTTGGACGGCTCTGGGTTCCGCTACACCTTC. Translating gives CASSLDGSGFRYTF.